These 30 T cell receptor beta chains were sequenced from one sample in a study of T cells in Graves' hyperthyroidism and ophthalmopathy. What was amplified from RNA transcripts were TCR beta CDR3 regions. First-round RT-PCR of the TCR CDR3 relied on the HTBI primer set. TCRdb reprocessed the multiplex PCR reads with MiXCR, giving one entry per CDR3 protein. This table has hundreds of thousands of distinct CDR3 sequences, roughly 37% appearing once. Sequencing was done on a sample of blood. These receptors were collected from a man younger than 30 with Graves' hyperthyroidism.

This clonotype was found a few times. The chain employs TRBV9 and TRBJ2-5, with a weak D call TRBD1 (5 bases). CDR1 and CDR2 from the germline V gene are SGDLS and YYNGEE. CDR3 length equals 13 residues. The V and J ends lost 5 bases and 2 bases respectively, with 10 bases between them. The CDR3 protein is CASSRTQQETQYF. The DNA for the CDR3 is TGTGCCAGCAGTCGGACACAGCAAGAGACCCAGTACTTC.

There are many counts of this clonotype. The genes are TRBV20-1 and TRBJ1-6; weak D call: TRBD1 (6 bases). CDR3 length equals 14 residues. Trimming shortened V by 3 bases and J by 4 bases, and 10 bases separated the two germline ends. Germline V gene lookup returns CDR1 DFQATT and CDR2 SNEGSKA (reference sequence). The CDR3 DNA is TGCAGTGCTAGGGGTGGACAGTATAATTCACCCCTCCACTTT. Its translation is CSARGGQYNSPLHF.

This clonotype was seen a single time. This chain joins TRBV6-1 and TRBJ2-7; TRBD2 matches at 11 bases. Germline V lookup: CDR1 MNHNS, CDR2 SASEGT. This CDR3 comprises 15 residues. Trimming at V came to 5 bases and at J to 5 bases, leaving 8 bases not matched to a gene. CDR3: CASSMTSGTYDEQYF. The DNA of the CDR3 is TGTGCCAGCAGTATGACTAGCGGGACTTACGACGAGCAGTACTTC.

V and J are TRBV20-1 and TRBJ1-5, with 11 nucleotides matching TRBD1. Germline CDR1 reads DFQATT; CDR2 reads SNEGSKA (reference sequence). With 6 bases clipped from V and 9 bases from J, the junction kept 4 bases outside the gene matches. The CDR3 extends over 12 amino acids. This CDR3 is CSAGDRGWPQHF. The DNA for the CDR3 is TGCAGTGCAGGGGACAGGGGGTGGCCCCAGCATTTT.

The chain couples TRBV15 to TRBJ1-3; perhaps TRBD1 as D (5 bases). The CDR3 is 16 amino acids. Germline V lookup: CDR1 LNHNV, CDR2 YYDKDF (reference sequence). V was pared by 0 bases and J by 0 bases, with 9 bases between. The CDR3 loop is CATSRDPGHSGNTIYF. The CDR3 coding sequence is TGTGCCACCAGCAGAGATCCGGGGCACTCTGGAAACACCATATATTTT.

This clonotype has only a few counts. The chain employs TRBV2 and TRBJ1-4, with 7 bases matching TRBD1. CDR3 length: 15 amino acids. J lost 7 bases, V lost 3 bases, and 8 bases had no gene match. Germline CDR1 and CDR2: SNHLY and FYNNEI. The CDR3 DNA sequence: TGTGCCAGCAGTGAGGGGGAGGGGGCCGCTGAAAAACTGTTTTTT. It specifies CASSEGEGAAEKLFF.

For this clonotype: This is likely a read error, given that the CDR3 carries no conserved phenylalanine or tryptophan at its end. The chain links TRBV7-8 to TRBJ2-2; D uncertain. The V gene's germline CDR1 is SGHVS and CDR2 FQNEAQ. The length of the CDR3 is 14 residues. Trimming stripped 0 bases from V and 4 bases from J, with 6 bases between. The CDR3 reads CASSLAAFTGELFR. DNA for the CDR3: TGTGCCAGCAGCTTAGCCGCGTTCACCGGGGAGCTGTTTAGG.

This clonotype was recorded only once. The rearrangement uses TRBV7-6 and TRBJ1-2, with 7 bases that match TRBD1. CDR3 length equals 15 residues. Germline V CDR1 and CDR2: SGHVS, FNYEAQ. Trimming took 1 base from V and 3 from J; bases not matched to a gene: 5. The DNA for the CDR3 is TGTGCCAGCAGCTTAGGGGCCAGGGGGGACTATGGCTACACCTTC. It translates to CASSLGARGDYGYTF.

This clonotype was found many times. V usage is TRBV29-1 and J usage is TRBJ2-5; TRBD2 matches 7 bases. The CDR3 is 13 residues long. V shed 7 bases, J shed 1 base, and the junction held 6 bases outside the gene matches. Germline V gives CDR1 SQVTM, CDR2 ANQGSEA. CDR3 in DNA: TGCAGCGGGGGGGGGGTGACCCAAGAGACCCAGTACTTC. Its translation: CSGGGVTQETQYF.

With regard to this clonotype: With a much larger clone just one base away, this may be a read error. The rearrangement links TRBV9 to TRBJ1-6; the D is unclear. CDR3 size: 14 residues. CDR1 is SGDLS and CDR2 is YYNGEE in the germline V gene. This chain's CDR3 is CAGSVGHFNSPLHF. For the CDR3, the DNA is TGTGCCGGCAGCGTAGGGCACTTTAATTCACCCCTCCACTTT.

The genes are TRBV20-1 and TRBJ1-6; no clear D gene. V lost 6 bases and J 7 bases, leaving 10 bases between the germline ends. CDR1 and CDR2 (germline): DFQATT, SNEGSKA (reference sequence). CDR3 length: 12 residues. CDR3 sequence: CSALQVNSPLHF. The CDR3 region has the DNA TGCAGTGCGCTCCAGGTGAATTCACCCCTCCACTTT.

This clonotype was picked up one time. This sequence joins TRBV10-3 and TRBJ2-7; TRBD1 agrees at 10 bases. CDR3 size: 14 residues. V shed 5 bases, J shed 4 bases, and the junction held 5 bases outside the gene matches. Germline V CDR1 and CDR2: ENHRY, SYGVKD. For the CDR3, the DNA is TGTGCCATCAGTCCCGACAGGGGGCTTTACGAGCAGTACTTC. Its protein is CAISPDRGLYEQYF.

The J gene is TRBJ2-2, the V gene TRBV7-6; maybe TRBD2 (5 bases). The germline V gene has CDR1 SGHVS and CDR2 FNYEAQ. V was shortened by 3 bases and J by 6 bases, with 8 bases between the two germline ends. CDR3 length equals 13 residues. CDR3 nucleotides: TGTGCCAGCAGCTTCGGGGTACCCGGGGAGCTGTTTTTT. Encoded protein: CASSFGVPGELFF.

On this clonotype: Being one base from a much bigger clone, this may be a read error. This chain joins TRBV2 and TRBJ1-1; D not certain. Germline CDR1 and CDR2: SNHLY and FYNNEI. The CDR3 totals 13 residues. The CDR3 DNA is TGTGCCAGCAGTGAATATCGTGACACTGAAGCTTCCTTT. It encodes CASSEYRDTEASF. The variable domain in full, with the rest retrieved from reference TRBV2 and TRBJ1-1, is EPEVTQTPSHQVTQMGQEVILRCVPISNHLYFYWYRQILGQKVEFLVSFYNNEISEKSEIFDDQFSVERPDGSNFTLKIRSTKLEDSAMYFCASSEYRDTEASFGQGTRLTVV.

With regard to this clonotype: A much more abundant neighbour one base away suggests this may be a read error. The gene calls are TRBV7-9 and TRBJ1-4; no clear D gene. The CDR3 runs 13 residues. In germline, CDR1 is SEHNR, CDR2 FQNEAQ (reference sequence). The V gene lost 5 bases and the J gene lost 5 bases, with 9 bases spanning the gap. The CDR3 sequence is CASSTGLNEKLFF. Written as DNA, the CDR3 is TGTGCCAGCAGCACCGGACTGAATGAAAAACTGTTTTTT. Complete variable domain (other parts from reference TRBV7-9 and TRBJ1-4): DTGVSQNPRHKITKRGQNVTFRCDPISEHNRLYWYRQTLGQGPEFLTYFQNEAQLEKSRLLSDRFSAERPKGSFSTLEIQRTEQGDSAMYLCASSTGLNEKLFFGSGTQLSVL.

This clonotype was detected ten times or more. This chain connects TRBV24-1 to TRBJ2-5; 10 positions agree with TRBD2. CDR1 and CDR2 from the germline V gene are KGHDR and SFDVKD. After removal of 2 bases from V and 4 bases from J, the junction contained 6 bases not matched to a gene. The CDR3 runs 16 residues. This CDR3 reads CATSDSSGGAGETQYF. CDR3 nucleotides: TGTGCCACCAGTGATTCGAGCGGGGGGGCGGGAGAGACCCAGTACTTC.

The CDR3 loop is CASSSGGGQENAEAFF. CDR3 DNA: TGTGCCAGCAGTTCAGGGGGCGGACAGGAGAATGCTGAAGCTTTCTTT. The rearrangement uses TRBV7-8 and TRBJ1-1; 8 nucleotides align to TRBD1. This CDR3 contains 16 residues. V shed 6 bases and J 6 bases; nucleotides not matched to a gene: 15. Germline V lookup: CDR1 SGHVS, CDR2 FQNEAQ.

The sample holds a few counts of this clonotype. This sequence joins TRBV7-9 and TRBJ2-1; D call uncertain. The CDR3 runs to 12 residues. The V end lost 5 bases, the J end lost 7 bases, and 9 bases lay between the germline ends. The V gene's germline CDR1 is SEHNR and CDR2 FQNEAQ (reference sequence). CDR3 coding DNA: TGTGCCAGCAGCCGACTTGGGAATGAGCAGTTCTTC. Translation gives CASSRLGNEQFF.

The chain uses TRBV10-3 and TRBJ2-2; 10 nucleotides agree with TRBD1. CDR3 length: 13 residues. CDR1 and CDR2 (germline): ENHRY, SYGVKD. The V segment lost 10 bases and the J segment 6 bases; nucleotides outside the gene matches: 5. CDR3 DNA: TGTGCCACCGGGACAGGGGAAGCCGGGGAGCTGTTTTTT. Translating gives CATGTGEAGELFF.

This chain uses TRBV10-3 with TRBJ2-7, with a weak D call TRBD1 (6 bases). Between the trimmed V and J ends, which lost 3 bases and 6 bases, there was a span of 24 bases. Germline CDR1 and CDR2: ENHRY and SYGVKD. The CDR3 length is 17 residues. The CDR3 protein is CAISDFSSRGITSEQYF. The CDR3, as DNA: TGTGCCATCAGTGACTTTTCCTCCAGGGGTATTACCTCCGAGCAGTACTTC.

The chain has TRBV6-5 and TRBJ1-1; D remains ambiguous. This CDR3 has 12 amino acids. V lost 5 bases, J lost 4 bases, and 8 bases lay in between. Germline V lookup: CDR1 MNHEY, CDR2 SVGAGI. Here the CDR3 DNA reads TGTGCCAGCAGTGCGGTAGTCACTGAAGCTTTCTTT. Its translation is CASSAVVTEAFF.

This clonotype was detected a few times. The chain carries TRBV12-3 or TRBV12-4 and TRBJ2-5; D may match TRBD1 or TRBD2 (5 bases each). The CDR3 consists of 13 residues. V lost 6 bases and J 5 bases, leaving 13 bases between the germline ends. The CDR3 region is CASRPQRDETQYF. The CDR3 coding sequence is TGTGCCAGCAGACCCCAAAGGGACGAGACCCAGTACTTC.

As to this clonotype: A read error may be the cause here, since a much bigger clone is one base away. The gene calls are TRBV29-1 and TRBJ1-1; TRBD1 might be the D (5 bases). Germline-derived CDR1 and CDR2 are SQVTM and ANQGSEA. With 5 bases removed from V and 4 bases from J, the gap between germline ends came to 11 bases. The CDR3 contains 12 residues. CDR3 protein: CSVWGVSTEAFF. The DNA for the CDR3 is TGCAGCGTTTGGGGGGTGAGCACTGAAGCTTTCTTT. The variable domain in full, with the rest retrieved from reference TRBV29-1 and TRBJ1-1, is SAVISQKPSRDICQRGTSLTIQCQVDSQVTMMFWYRQQPGQSLTLIATANQGSEATYESGFVIDKFPISRPNLTFSTLTVSNMSPEDSSIYLCSVWGVSTEAFFGQGTRLTVV.

This clonotype was recorded many times. This chain connects TRBV2 to TRBJ2-7, with 8 bases fitting TRBD2. The CDR3 extends over 14 amino acids. Germline V CDR1 and CDR2: SNHLY, FYNNEI. V shed 3 bases and J 3 bases; nucleotides not matched to a gene: 4. The chain's CDR3 is CASSDPTSGYEQYF. In DNA form, the CDR3 reads TGTGCCAGCAGTGATCCTACTAGCGGCTACGAGCAGTACTTC.

This clonotype has a count of ten or more. The genes are TRBV24-1 and TRBJ2-5; the D gene is possibly TRBD2 (6 bases). Germline V gene data show CDR1 as KGHDR and CDR2 as SFDVKD. There are 17 residues in the CDR3. V was trimmed by 5 bases and J by 2 bases, leaving 20 bases between them. The CDR3 sequence is CATSAPLGTGTQETQYF. Here the CDR3 DNA reads TGTGCCACCAGTGCCCCTCTCGGGACCGGGACTCAAGAGACCCAGTACTTC.

As to this clonotype: A much larger clone sits a single nucleotide away, making a read error possible. The chain employs TRBV2 and TRBJ1-5; no reliable D call. This CDR3 comprises 14 residues. V lost 0 bases, J lost 4 bases, and 7 bases lay in between. Germline CDR1 reads SNHLY; CDR2 reads FYNNEI. In DNA, the CDR3 is TGTGCCAGCAGTGAAGCCGGCCCAAATCAGCCCCAGCATTTT. Translated, it gives CASSEAGPNQPQHF.

This clonotype occurred a few times. This chain uses TRBV20-1 with TRBJ2-5; 10 nucleotides align to TRBD2. Germline V gene data show CDR1 as DFQATT and CDR2 as SNEGSKA (reference sequence). V lost 6 bases to trimming and J lost 4 bases; unmatched junction nucleotides: 8. There are 14 residues in the CDR3. CDR3 sequence (DNA): TGCAGTGCGGAGGGACTAGCGTCTACAGAGACCCAGTACTTC. This gives the protein CSAEGLASTETQYF.

The chain employs TRBV7-2 and TRBJ1-1; weak D call: TRBD1 (6 bases). V shed 1 base and J shed 5 bases, with 14 bases lying between them. The CDR3 spans 15 residues. CDR1 and CDR2 from the germline V gene are SGHTA and FQGNSA. CDR3 coding DNA: TGTGCCAGCAGCTTAGTATTACAGGGAGGAACTGAAGCTTTCTTT. As protein: CASSLVLQGGTEAFF.

This clonotype was seen repeatedly, ten times or more. V is TRBV2 and J is TRBJ1-1, with TRBD1 identical over 7 bases. Per germline, CDR1 SNHLY and CDR2 FYNNEI. Unmatched junction bases numbered 6, after V lost 6 bases and J lost 8 bases. The CDR3 totals 12 residues. The CDR3 loop is CASRDKTGEAFF. The CDR3 DNA reads as TGTGCCAGCAGGGACAAGACAGGGGAAGCTTTCTTT.

This clonotype was found many times. The rearrangement joins TRBV2 to TRBJ2-6; D is ambiguous. The V and J ends lost 4 bases and 3 bases respectively, with 7 bases between them. The CDR3 sequence is 14 residues long. Germline V gene data show CDR1 as SNHLY and CDR2 as FYNNEI. The CDR3 DNA reads as TGTGCCAGCAGTGGGGTCTATGGGGCCAACGTCCTGACTTTC. Protein sequence: CASSGVYGANVLTF.